The sequence of this T cell receptor (beta chain) was determined in a study of blood T cells in healthy people across ages. Study-wide results and caveats: For the donors, CMV status was unknown and possibly confounded expanded clonotype changes.

The CDR3 has 14 amino acids. In germline, CDR1 is SNHLY, CDR2 FYNNEI. V lost 3 bases and J lost 3, with 8 bases in between. PCR was performed a second time for roughly 6 to 12 cycles using a sample-barcoded 5' primer and a J-beta primer mix. TCRdb reprocessed the 5' RACE reads via MiXCR and lists one record per CDR3 protein. This sample has over 750,000 distinct CDR3 sequences, with about 25% found just once. About this clonotype itself: What it recognizes is unknown.

These sequences were also reported in another study, on T cells of mothers and their children. Per that paper: When mothers and children were related, their normalized repertoire overlap, which was always slightly higher, did not differ significantly from that of unrelated pairs.

J is TRBJ1-4 and V is TRBV2; D remains unclear. The specimen was blood. The receptor's source is a boy aged 10-17 years in good health. The CDR3 region has the DNA TGTGCCAGCAGTGATGGTTTGGCTAATGAAAAACTGTTTTTT. The encoded protein is CASSDGLANEKLFF.